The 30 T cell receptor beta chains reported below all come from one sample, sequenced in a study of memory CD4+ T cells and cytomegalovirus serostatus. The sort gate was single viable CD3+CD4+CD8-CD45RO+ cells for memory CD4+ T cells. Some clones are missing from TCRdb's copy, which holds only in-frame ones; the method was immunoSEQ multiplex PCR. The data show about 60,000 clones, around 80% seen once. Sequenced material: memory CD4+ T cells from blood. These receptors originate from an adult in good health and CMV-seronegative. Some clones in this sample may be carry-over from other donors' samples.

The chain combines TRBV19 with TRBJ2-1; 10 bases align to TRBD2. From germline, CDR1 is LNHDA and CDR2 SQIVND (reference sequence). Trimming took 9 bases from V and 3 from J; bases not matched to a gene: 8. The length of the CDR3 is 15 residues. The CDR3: CARKAGGPNYNEQFF. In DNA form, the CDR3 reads TGTGCCAGGAAAGCGGGAGGGCCCAACTACAATGAGCAGTTCTTC.

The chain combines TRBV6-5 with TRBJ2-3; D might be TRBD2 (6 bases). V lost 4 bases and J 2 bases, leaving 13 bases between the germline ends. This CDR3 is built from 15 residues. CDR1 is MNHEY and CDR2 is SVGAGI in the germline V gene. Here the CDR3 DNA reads TGTGCCAGCAGTTCCGCGGGGCGCAACACAGATACGCAGTATTTT. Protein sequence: CASSSAGRNTDTQYF.

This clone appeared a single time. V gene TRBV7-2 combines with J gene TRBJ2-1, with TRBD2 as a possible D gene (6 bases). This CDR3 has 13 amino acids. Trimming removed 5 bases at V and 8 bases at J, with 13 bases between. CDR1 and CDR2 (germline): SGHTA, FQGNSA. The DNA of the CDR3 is TGTGCCAGCAGCCAATTGTGGGAGGATGAGCAGTTCTTC. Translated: CASSQLWEDEQFF.

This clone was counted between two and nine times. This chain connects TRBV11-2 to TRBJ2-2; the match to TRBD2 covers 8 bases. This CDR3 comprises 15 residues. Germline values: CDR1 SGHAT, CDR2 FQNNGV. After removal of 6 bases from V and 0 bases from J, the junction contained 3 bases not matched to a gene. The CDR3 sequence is CASRPLAANTGELFF. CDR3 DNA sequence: TGTGCCAGCAGGCCACTAGCGGCGAACACCGGGGAGCTGTTTTTT.

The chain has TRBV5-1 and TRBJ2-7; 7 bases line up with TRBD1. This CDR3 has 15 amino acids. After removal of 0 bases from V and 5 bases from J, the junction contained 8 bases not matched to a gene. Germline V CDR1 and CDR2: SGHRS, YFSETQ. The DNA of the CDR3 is TGCGCCAGCAGCTTGGGAGGGGGCAGGGGCGACGAGCAGTACTTC. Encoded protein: CASSLGGGRGDEQYF. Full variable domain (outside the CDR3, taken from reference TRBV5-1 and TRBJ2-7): KAGVTQTPRYLIKTRGQQVTLSCSPISGHRSVSWYQQTPGQGLQFLFEYFSETQRNKGNFPGRFSGRQFSNSRSEMNVSTLELGDSALYLCASSLGGGRGDEQYFGPGTRLTVT.

CDR3 amino acids: CASSLDMDTQYF. The CDR3 DNA reads TGTGCCAGCAGCTTGGATATGGATACGCAGTATTTT. The rearrangement joins TRBV5-6 to TRBJ2-3, with D unresolved. CDR1 is SGHDT and CDR2 is YYEEEE in the germline V gene. The CDR3 spans 12 residues. Trimming removed 0 bases from V and 6 bases from J, with 5 bases in between. Full variable domain (missing parts from reference TRBV5-6 and TRBJ2-3): DAGVTQSPTHLIKTRGQQVTLRCSPKSGHDTVSWYQQALGQGPQFIFQYYEEEERQRGNFPDRFSGHQFPNYSSELNVNALLLGDSALYLCASSLDMDTQYFGPGTRLTVL.

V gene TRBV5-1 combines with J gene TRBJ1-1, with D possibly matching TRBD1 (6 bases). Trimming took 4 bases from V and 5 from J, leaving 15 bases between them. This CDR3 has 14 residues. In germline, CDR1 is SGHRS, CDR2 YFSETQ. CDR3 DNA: TGCGCCAGCAGCGTGGGGGCTATGAGAACTGAAGCTTTCTTT. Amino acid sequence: CASSVGAMRTEAFF.

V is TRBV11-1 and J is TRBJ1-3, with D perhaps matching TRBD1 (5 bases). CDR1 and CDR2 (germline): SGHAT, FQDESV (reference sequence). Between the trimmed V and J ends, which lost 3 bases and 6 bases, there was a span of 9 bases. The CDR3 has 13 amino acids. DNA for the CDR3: TGTGCCAGCAGCTTCCGGGGGACAAACACCATATATTTT. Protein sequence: CASSFRGTNTIYF. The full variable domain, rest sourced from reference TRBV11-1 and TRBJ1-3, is EAEVAQSPRYKITEKSQAVAFWCDPISGHATLYWYRQILGQGPELLVQFQDESVVDDSQLPKDRFSAERLKGVDSTLKIQPAELGDSAMYLCASSFRGTNTIYFGEGSWLTVV.

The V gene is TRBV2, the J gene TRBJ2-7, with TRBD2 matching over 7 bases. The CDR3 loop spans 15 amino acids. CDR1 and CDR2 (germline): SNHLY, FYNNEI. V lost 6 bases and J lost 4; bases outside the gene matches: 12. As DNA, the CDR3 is TGTGCCAGCAGACCCCAGCGGGACCCTTCTTACGAGCAGTACTTC. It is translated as CASRPQRDPSYEQYF.

The CDR3 DNA reads as TGTGCCAGCAGTGCAGCGGGGGGGAAAGATACGCAGTATTTT. Translated, it gives CASSAAGGKDTQYF. This sequence joins TRBV6-1 and TRBJ2-3; 10 positions agree with TRBD2. Losses at the gene ends were 4 bases for V and 5 bases for J; bases not matched to a gene: 3. Germline CDR1 and CDR2: MNHNS and SASEGT. The CDR3 has 14 residues.

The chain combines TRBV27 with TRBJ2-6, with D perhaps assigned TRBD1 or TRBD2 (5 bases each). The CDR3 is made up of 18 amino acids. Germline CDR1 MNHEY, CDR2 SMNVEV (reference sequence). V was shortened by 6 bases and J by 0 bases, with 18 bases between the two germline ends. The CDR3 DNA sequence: TGTGCCAGCAGCTTACACCGGGACGGACGCTCTGGGGCCAACGTCCTGACTTTC. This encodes CASSLHRDGRSGANVLTF.

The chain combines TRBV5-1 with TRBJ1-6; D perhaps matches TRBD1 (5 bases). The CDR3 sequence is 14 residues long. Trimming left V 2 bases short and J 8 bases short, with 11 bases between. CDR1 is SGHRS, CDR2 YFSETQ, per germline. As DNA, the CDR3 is TGCGCCAGCAGCTTAGGGACGGTAGATTCACCCCTCCACTTT. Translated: CASSLGTVDSPLHF.

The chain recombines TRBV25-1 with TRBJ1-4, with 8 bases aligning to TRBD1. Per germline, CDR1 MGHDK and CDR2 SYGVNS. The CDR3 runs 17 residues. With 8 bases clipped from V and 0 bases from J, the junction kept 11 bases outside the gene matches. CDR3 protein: CASQLGQGTSTNEKLFF. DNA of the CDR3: TGTGCCAGCCAGCTCGGACAGGGTACCTCAACTAATGAAAAACTGTTTTTT.

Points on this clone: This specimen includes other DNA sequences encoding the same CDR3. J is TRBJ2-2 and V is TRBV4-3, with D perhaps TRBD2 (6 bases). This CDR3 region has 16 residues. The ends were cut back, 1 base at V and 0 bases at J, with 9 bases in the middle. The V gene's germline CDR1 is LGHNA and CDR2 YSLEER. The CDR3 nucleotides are TGCGCCAGCAGCCAAGGTTGGGGGGCGAACACCGGGGAGCTGTTTTTT. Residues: CASSQGWGANTGELFF.

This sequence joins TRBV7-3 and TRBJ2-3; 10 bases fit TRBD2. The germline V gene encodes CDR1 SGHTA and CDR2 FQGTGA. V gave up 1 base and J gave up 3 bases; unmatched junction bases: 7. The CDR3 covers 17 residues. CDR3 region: CASSLKLASGRTDTQYF. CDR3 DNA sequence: TGTGCCAGCAGCTTAAAGTTGGCTAGCGGGAGAACAGATACGCAGTATTTT.

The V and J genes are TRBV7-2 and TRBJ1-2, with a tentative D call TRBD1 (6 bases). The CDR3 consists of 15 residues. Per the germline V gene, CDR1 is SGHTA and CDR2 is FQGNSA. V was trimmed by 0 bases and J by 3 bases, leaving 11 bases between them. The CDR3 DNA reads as TGTGCCAGCAGCTTAGCTAACAGGGAAGACTATGGCTACACCTTC. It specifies CASSLANREDYGYTF.

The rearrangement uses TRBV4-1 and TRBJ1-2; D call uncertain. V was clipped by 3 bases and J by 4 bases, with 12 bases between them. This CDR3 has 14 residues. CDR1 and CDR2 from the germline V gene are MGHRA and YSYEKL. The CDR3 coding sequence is TGCGCCAGCAGCCACCCGGCCCGAGTCTATGGCTACACCTTC. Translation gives CASSHPARVYGYTF.

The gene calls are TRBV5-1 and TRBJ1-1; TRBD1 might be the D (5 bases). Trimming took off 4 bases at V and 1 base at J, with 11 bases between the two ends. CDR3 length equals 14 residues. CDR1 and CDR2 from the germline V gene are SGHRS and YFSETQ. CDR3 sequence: CASSPAGGNTEAFF. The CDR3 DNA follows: TGCGCCAGCAGCCCCGCGGGGGGGAACACTGAAGCTTTCTTT.

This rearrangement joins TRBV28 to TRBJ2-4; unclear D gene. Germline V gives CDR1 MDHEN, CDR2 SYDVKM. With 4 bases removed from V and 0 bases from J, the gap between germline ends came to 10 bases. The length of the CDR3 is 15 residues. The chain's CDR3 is CASSSVGIAKNIQYF. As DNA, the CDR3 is TGTGCCAGCAGTTCGGTTGGGATAGCCAAAAACATTCAGTACTTC.

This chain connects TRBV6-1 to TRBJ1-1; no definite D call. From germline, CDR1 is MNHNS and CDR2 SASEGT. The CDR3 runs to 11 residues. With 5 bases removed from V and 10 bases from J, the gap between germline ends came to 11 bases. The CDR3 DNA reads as TGTGCCAGCAGTCCCACCGCGGGAGCTTTCTTT. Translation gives CASSPTAGAFF.

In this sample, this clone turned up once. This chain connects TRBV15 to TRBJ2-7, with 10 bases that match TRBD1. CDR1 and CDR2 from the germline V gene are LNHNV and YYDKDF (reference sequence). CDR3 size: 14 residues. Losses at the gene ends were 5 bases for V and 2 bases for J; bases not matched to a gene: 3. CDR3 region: CATSWTGGPYEQYF. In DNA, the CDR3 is TGTGCCACCAGCTGGACAGGGGGGCCCTACGAGCAGTACTTC.

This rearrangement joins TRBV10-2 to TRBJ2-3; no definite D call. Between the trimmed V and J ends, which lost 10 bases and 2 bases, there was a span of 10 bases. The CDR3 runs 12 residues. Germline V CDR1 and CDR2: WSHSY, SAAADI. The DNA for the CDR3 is TGCGCCATAGGTCAGTCCACAGATACGCAGTATTTT. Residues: CAIGQSTDTQYF.

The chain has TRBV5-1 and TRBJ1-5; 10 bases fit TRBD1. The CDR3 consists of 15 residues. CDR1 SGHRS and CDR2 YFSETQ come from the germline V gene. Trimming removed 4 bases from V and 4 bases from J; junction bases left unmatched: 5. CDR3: CASSTGTGVNQPQHF. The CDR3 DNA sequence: TGCGCCAGCAGCACTGGGACAGGGGTAAATCAGCCCCAGCATTTT.

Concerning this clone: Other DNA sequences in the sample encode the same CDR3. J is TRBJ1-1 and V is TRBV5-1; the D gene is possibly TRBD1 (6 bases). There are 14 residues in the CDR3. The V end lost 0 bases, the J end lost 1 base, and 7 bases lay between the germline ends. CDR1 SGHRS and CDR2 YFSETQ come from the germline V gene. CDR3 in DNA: TGCGCCAGCAGCTTGGAGGGACAGAACACTGAAGCTTTCTTT. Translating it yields CASSLEGQNTEAFF.

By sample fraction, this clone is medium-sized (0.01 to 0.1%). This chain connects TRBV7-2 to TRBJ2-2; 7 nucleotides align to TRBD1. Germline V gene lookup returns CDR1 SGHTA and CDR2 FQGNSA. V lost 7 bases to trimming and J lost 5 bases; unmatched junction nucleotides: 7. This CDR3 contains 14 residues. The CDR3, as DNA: TGTGCCAGCACCAGGGACAGAAGAACCGGGGAGCTGTTTTTT. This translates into CASTRDRRTGELFF.

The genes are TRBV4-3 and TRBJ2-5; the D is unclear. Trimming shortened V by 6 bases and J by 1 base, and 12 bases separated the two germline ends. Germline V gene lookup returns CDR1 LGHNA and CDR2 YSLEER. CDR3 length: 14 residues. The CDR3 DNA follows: TGCGCCAGCAGTCTTCAGGCCTTCCAAGAGACCCAGTACTTC. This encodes CASSLQAFQETQYF.

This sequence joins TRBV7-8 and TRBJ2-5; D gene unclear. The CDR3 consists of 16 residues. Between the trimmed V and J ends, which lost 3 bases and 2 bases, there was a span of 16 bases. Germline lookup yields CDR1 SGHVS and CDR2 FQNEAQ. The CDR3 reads CASSFFRHDIQETQYF. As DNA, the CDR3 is TGTGCCAGCAGCTTCTTCAGACACGACATACAAGAGACCCAGTACTTC.

The CDR3 coding sequence is TGTGCCAGCAGTTCCGGACTAGCGGATTACAATGAGCAGTTCTTC. This gives the protein CASSSGLADYNEQFF. The rearrangement joins TRBV28 to TRBJ2-1; 10 bases are a match to TRBD2. This CDR3 region has 15 residues. Per the germline V gene, CDR1 is MDHEN and CDR2 is SYDVKM. Trimming cost V 4 bases and J 4 bases; bases outside gene matches: 4.

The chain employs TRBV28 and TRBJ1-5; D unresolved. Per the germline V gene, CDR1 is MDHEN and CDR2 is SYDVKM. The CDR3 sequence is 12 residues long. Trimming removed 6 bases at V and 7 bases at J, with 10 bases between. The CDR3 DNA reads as TGTGCCAGCAGGACGACCGCCCAGCCCCAGCATTTT. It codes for CASRTTAQPQHF.

The chain's CDR3 is CASSFGGGSYGYTF. In DNA, the CDR3 is TGTGCCAGCAGTTTTGGTGGGGGGAGCTATGGCTACACCTTC. This chain joins TRBV28 and TRBJ1-2; TRBD1 might be the D (5 bases). The CDR3 covers 14 residues. Per germline, CDR1 MDHEN and CDR2 SYDVKM. V lost 3 bases and J lost 4, with 12 bases in between.